The rows below give T cell receptor beta chains drawn from one sample of a study of CD8 T cells in Susac syndrome. A single record per CDR3 protein comes from TCRdb applying MiXCR to the immunoSEQ multiplex PCR reads. The profile shows 110,000 or so distinct CDR3 sequences, 96% of them singletons. Input material: CD4+ T cells from PBMCs. These receptor sequences come from a human donor in good health. Both conserved end residues are part of each CDR3. D genes are given only for firm matches. The listing skips clone size in some rows; elsewhere it reads once, few, many or a size class.

v_call	clone_size	j_call	d_call	cdr3_aa	cdr3_nt
TRBV4-1	NA	TRBJ1-4	NA	CASSQYPGPLNEKLFF	TGCGCCAGCAGCCAATATCCGGGACCATTAAATGAAAAACTGTTTTTT
TRBV7-9	NA	TRBJ2-1	TRBD2	CASSYQWTSGSEQFF	TGTGCCAGCAGCTATCAGTGGACTAGCGGGAGTGAGCAGTTCTTC
TRBV12-3/TRBV12-4	NA	TRBJ1-6	NA	CASSQNSPLHF	TGTGCCAGCAGCCAGAATTCACCCCTCCACTTT
TRBV7-7	NA	TRBJ2-5	NA	CASSRAGVPRETQYF	TGTGCTAGCAGCCGCGCAGGGGTCCCGCGGGAGACCCAGTACTTC
TRBV20-1	NA	TRBJ2-1	NA	CSAIPQSEQFF	TGCAGTGCTATCCCTCAGAGTGAGCAGTTCTTC
TRBV5-1	NA	TRBJ2-2	TRBD1	CASSFETGVRELFF	TGCGCCAGCAGCTTTGAGACAGGGGTCCGGGAGCTGTTTTTT
TRBV29-1	NA	TRBJ2-5	TRBD1	CSVERGQGREETQYF	TGCAGCGTTGAAAGGGGACAGGGCCGAGAAGAGACCCAGTACTTC
TRBV3-1	NA	TRBJ1-5	NA	CASSHRPNQPQHF	TGTGCCAGCAGCCACCGCCCCAATCAGCCCCAGCATTTT
TRBV7-2	NA	TRBJ1-5	NA	CASSAPNRDQPQHF	TGTGCCAGCAGCGCCCCAAACAGGGACCAGCCCCAGCATTTT
TRBV3-1	NA	TRBJ2-1	NA	CASSPRDFEQFF	TGTGCCAGCAGCCCACGGGACTTCGAGCAGTTCTTC
TRBV28	NA	TRBJ1-1	NA	CASSPGDFKDTEAFF	TGTGCCAGCAGCCCGGGAGACTTTAAGGACACTGAAGCTTTCTTT
TRBV4-1	NA	TRBJ2-7	TRBD2	CASSPTGTSGPLSYEQYF	TGCGCCAGCAGCCCCACCGGGACTAGCGGGCCTCTCTCCTACGAGCAGTACTTC
TRBV20-1	NA	TRBJ1-3	NA	CSATDFGARNTIYF	TGCAGTGCTACGGATTTCGGGGCTCGGAACACCATATATTTT
TRBV29-1	once	TRBJ1-2	TRBD1	CSVGQGADGYTF	TGCAGCGTGGGACAGGGGGCTGATGGCTACACCTTC
TRBV7-2	NA	TRBJ2-7	TRBD2	CASSLDRLAGVGREQYF	TGTGCCAGCAGCCTTGACCGACTAGCGGGAGTCGGGAGAGAGCAGTACTTC
TRBV15	NA	TRBJ1-2	NA	CATSRGGGGDYGYTF	TGTGCCACCAGCAGAGGCGGCGGAGGAGACTATGGCTACACCTTC
TRBV29-1	NA	TRBJ2-7	TRBD2	CSVAGTSETYEQYF	TGCAGCGTCGCCGGGACTAGCGAGACCTACGAGCAGTACTTC
TRBV7-9	NA	TRBJ2-3	NA	CASSAPEIRGTDTQYF	TGTGCCAGCAGCGCCCCAGAGATTAGGGGCACAGATACGCAGTATTTT
TRBV28	NA	TRBJ2-5	NA	CASRTQDFGAETQYF	TGTGCCAGCCGTACCCAGGACTTCGGGGCAGAGACCCAGTACTTC
TRBV12-3/TRBV12-4	NA	TRBJ1-1	NA	CASSPPVTAAFF	TGTGCCAGCAGTCCACCGGTTACGGCAGCTTTCTTT
TRBV29-1	NA	TRBJ1-2	NA	CSVEGGAGTAPNYGYTF	TGCAGCGTTGAAGGGGGGGCAGGGACCGCACCTAACTATGGCTACACCTTC
TRBV24-1	NA	TRBJ2-5	TRBD1	CATSDPRDSQETQYF	TGTGCCACCAGTGATCCCCGGGACAGCCAAGAGACCCAGTACTTC
TRBV5-4	NA	TRBJ2-1	TRBD1	CASSAEQGAVGEQFF	TGTGCCAGCAGCGCCGAGCAGGGGGCAGTCGGTGAGCAGTTCTTC
TRBV5-1	NA	TRBJ1-5	TRBD1	CASSFGTGNQPQHF	TGCGCCAGCAGCTTCGGGACAGGGAATCAGCCCCAGCATTTT
TRBV6-6	NA	TRBJ2-5	NA	CASSDPPETQYF	TGTGCCAGCAGTGACCCCCCAGAGACCCAGTACTTC
TRBV6-5	NA	TRBJ2-3	NA	CASSYRGLLRDTQYF	TGTGCCAGCAGTTACCGCGGCCTGCTTCGAGATACGCAGTATTTT
TRBV3-1	NA	TRBJ2-1	NA	CASSSRATYNEQFF	TGTGCCAGCAGCTCCCGGGCCACTTACAATGAGCAGTTCTTC
TRBV20-1	NA	TRBJ2-4	TRBD2	CSTSGRGPGAKNIQYF	TGCAGTACTAGCGGGAGGGGGCCGGGAGCCAAAAACATTCAGTACTTC
TRBV30	NA	TRBJ1-1	NA	CAWSVAGLPNTEAFF	TGTGCCTGGAGTGTTGCGGGACTACCCAACACTGAAGCTTTCTTT
TRBV3-1	NA	TRBJ2-1	TRBD2	CASSPGRDEQFF	TGTGCCAGCAGCCCTGGGAGGGATGAGCAGTTCTTC
TRBV6-6	NA	TRBJ2-6	NA	CASSYSGSSGANVLTF	TGTGCCAGCAGTTACTCGGGAAGCTCTGGGGCCAACGTCCTGACTTTC
TRBV20-1	NA	TRBJ2-5	NA	CSASSDKETQYF	TGCAGTGCTAGTTCTGACAAAGAGACCCAGTACTTC
TRBV18	once	TRBJ2-7	NA	CASSPQESSYEQYF	TGTGCCAGCTCACCACAGGAGAGCTCCTACGAGCAGTACTTC
TRBV29-1	NA	TRBJ1-1	NA	CSATAMNTEAFF	TGCAGCGCGACCGCTATGAACACTGAAGCTTTCTTT
TRBV29-1	NA	TRBJ2-5	TRBD1	CSVGPGTEETQYF	TGCAGCGTCGGTCCCGGGACAGAAGAGACCCAGTACTTC
TRBV6-1	once	TRBJ1-1	NA	CASSEYGRAEGAEAFF	TGTGCCAGCAGTGAATATGGACGGGCTGAAGGGGCTGAAGCTTTCTTT
TRBV29-1	NA	TRBJ2-1	TRBD2	CSVAGTSYNEQFF	TGCAGCGTTGCCGGGACTAGCTACAATGAGCAGTTCTTC
TRBV2	NA	TRBJ2-2	TRBD2	CASSPRLAGAGELFF	TGTGCCAGCAGTCCACGACTAGCGGGGGCCGGGGAGCTGTTTTTT
TRBV2	NA	TRBJ1-6	NA	CASSEAQRVSSPLHF	TGTGCCAGCAGTGAAGCACAGCGAGTCAGTTCACCCCTCCACTTT
TRBV15	NA	TRBJ1-2	NA	CATSRRTSGDSYTF	TGTGCCACCAGCAGACGGACTTCTGGGGATAGCTACACCTTC
TRBV6-1	NA	TRBJ2-7	TRBD1	CASSLDRGREQYF	TGTGCCAGCAGCTTGGACAGGGGGCGGGAGCAGTACTTC
TRBV3-1	once	TRBJ1-2	TRBD1	CASSQTGGLGYTF	TGTGCCAGCAGCCAGACAGGGGGCCTTGGCTACACCTTC
TRBV5-4	NA	TRBJ2-1	NA	CASSSPSGDEQFF	TGTGCCAGCAGCTCCCCATCAGGGGATGAGCAGTTCTTC
TRBV18	NA	TRBJ1-1	NA	CASSLDRNTEAFF	TGTGCCAGCTCACTGGACCGGAACACTGAAGCTTTCTTT
TRBV7-9	NA	TRBJ2-3	NA	CASSYTLSDTQYF	TGTGCCAGCAGCTACACCCTATCAGATACGCAGTATTTT
TRBV6-5	NA	TRBJ1-5	NA	CASRNRDSNQPQHF	TGTGCCAGCAGAAACAGGGACAGCAATCAGCCCCAGCATTTT
TRBV24-1	NA	TRBJ2-1	NA	CATSDSLTRSARPYNEQFF	TGTGCCACCAGTGATTCCCTTACCCGGTCAGCCCGTCCCTACAATGAGCAGTTCTTC
TRBV29-1	NA	TRBJ1-1	NA	CSVERQENTEAFF	TGCAGCGTTGAAAGGCAGGAGAACACTGAAGCTTTCTTT
TRBV7-2	NA	TRBJ2-7	TRBD2	CASSGTSGRVEQYF	TGTGCCAGCAGCGGGACTAGCGGGAGAGTTGAGCAGTACTTC
TRBV7-3	NA	TRBJ2-6	TRBD1	CASSPDRGHNVLTF	TGTGCCAGCAGCCCGGACAGGGGGCACAACGTCCTGACTTTC
TRBV5-4	once	TRBJ1-2	TRBD1	CASRRTGAYGYTF	TGTGCCAGCAGAAGGACAGGGGCTTATGGCTACACCTTC
TRBV12-3/TRBV12-4	NA	TRBJ1-4	NA	CASRGPWKKLFF	TGTGCCAGCCGGGGCCCCTGGAAAAAACTGTTTTTT
TRBV12-3/TRBV12-4	NA	TRBJ2-7	NA	CASSFLGPLSEGYEQYF	TGTGCCAGCAGTTTCTTGGGTCCTCTTTCGGAGGGCTACGAGCAGTACTTC
TRBV7-9	NA	TRBJ2-1	TRBD2	CASSSGTSGRNEQFF	TGTGCCAGCAGCTCAGGGACTAGCGGGAGAAATGAGCAGTTCTTC
TRBV19	once	TRBJ1-2	NA	CASSRQAENYGYTF	TGTGCCAGTAGCCGACAGGCTGAAAACTATGGCTACACCTTC